These T cell receptor beta chains were read from a single sample in a study of control samples from healthy donors and cancer patients. The data were produced by immunoSEQ multiplex PCR, yet TCRdb's version contains in-frame clones alone and is incomplete. The sample carries roughly 160,000 clones, 70% to 90% recorded once. Sequenced: blood. These TCRs come from a woman in her 30s in good health. CDR3s include the opening cysteine and the closing phenylalanine or tryptophan. The D gene is left open where the match is weak. Some rows mark clone size as missing; the rest say once, few, many or name a class of expanded clone.

V gene	D gene	clone size	J gene	CDR3 protein	CDR3 DNA
TRBV6-4	.	.	TRBJ1-2	CASSDWNRAGVAGYTF	TGTGCCAGCAGTGATTGGAATAGGGCAGGGGTCGCTGGCTACACCTTC
TRBV14	.	.	TRBJ2-3	CASSERRSTSTDTQYF	TGTGCCAGCAGCGAAAGACGGTCGACTAGCACAGATACGCAGTATTTT
TRBV10-3	.	.	TRBJ1-5	CAISERGTNQPQHF	TGTGCCATCAGTGAGCGGGGTACCAATCAGCCCCAGCATTTT
TRBV10-1	.	.	TRBJ2-1	CASSEPPCSYNEQFF	TGCGCCAGCAGTGAGCCCCCATGCTCCTACAATGAGCAGTTCTTC
TRBV5-4	.	.	TRBJ1-5	CASSLAGANQPQHF	TGTGCCAGCAGCTTGGCAGGGGCCAATCAGCCCCAGCATTTT
TRBV14	TRBD1	medium-sized	TRBJ1-1	CASSPGTGWNTEAFF	TGTGCCAGCAGCCCGGGGACAGGATGGAACACTGAAGCTTTCTTT
TRBV9	.	.	TRBJ1-6	CASSVNWGAGNNSPLHF	TGTGCCAGCAGCGTAAATTGGGGGGCCGGGAATAATTCACCCCTCCACTTT
TRBV7-9	.	.	TRBJ1-1	CASSLEAGAPGGAFF	TGTGCCAGCAGCTTGGAGGCGGGCGCGCCCGGAGGAGCTTTCTTT
TRBV27	.	few	TRBJ2-1	CASSSDSLSYNEQFF	TGTGCCAGCAGTTCAGACAGCCTCTCCTACAATGAGCAGTTCTTC
TRBV5-1	.	.	TRBJ2-7	CASSFVGHPSSYEQYF	TGCGCCAGCAGCTTTGTCGGGCATCCTTCCTCCTACGAGCAGTACTTC
TRBV30	TRBD2	once	TRBJ2-5	CAWSEGGRGTQYF	TGTGCCTGGAGTGAGGGAGGGCGGGGGACCCAGTACTTC
TRBV12-5	.	.	TRBJ2-1	CASGFRVDEQFF	TGTGCTAGTGGTTTCAGGGTGGATGAGCAGTTCTTC
TRBV30	.	once	TRBJ1-3	CAWSPQGTGNTIYF	TGTGCCTGGAGCCCACAGGGAACTGGAAACACCATATATTTT
TRBV28	.	.	TRBJ1-3	CASSLGRAGNTIYF	TGTGCCAGCAGTTTAGGCAGGGCTGGAAACACCATATATTTT
TRBV30	.	.	TRBJ1-1	CAWSVRAGTEAFF	TGTGCCTGGAGTGTACGCGCGGGCACTGAAGCTTTCTTT
TRBV4-1	.	.	TRBJ2-7	CASSPSGDEQYF	TGCGCCAGCAGCCCATCCGGGGACGAGCAGTACTTC
TRBV28	TRBD2	.	TRBJ2-7	CASNLAGVSGNEQYF	TGTGCCAGCAATCTAGCGGGAGTTTCCGGTAACGAGCAGTACTTC
TRBV3-1/TRBV3-2	.	.	TRBJ2-7	CASSQGAQLGNYEQYF	TGTGCCAGCAGCCAAGGTGCACAGCTTGGAAACTACGAGCAGTACTTC
TRBV7-9	.	.	TRBJ2-2	CASSFPGVGTGELFF	TGTGCCAGCAGCTTTCCGGGAGTGGGCACCGGGGAGCTGTTTTTT
TRBV7-2	.	.	TRBJ2-3	CASSPPRAADTQYF	TGTGCCAGCAGCCCGCCCAGGGCCGCAGATACGCAGTATTTT
TRBV6-2/TRBV6-3	TRBD1	.	TRBJ1-1	CASSLMDRVGNEAFF	TGTGCCAGCAGCCTCATGGACAGGGTCGGGAATGAAGCTTTCTTT
TRBV28	.	.	TRBJ2-3	CASSRQGPDTQYF	TGTGCCAGCAGCCGGCAGGGTCCAGATACGCAGTATTTT
TRBV29-1	TRBD2	once	TRBJ2-3	CSVELAGPDTQYF	TGCAGCGTTGAACTAGCGGGGCCAGATACGCAGTATTTT
TRBV19	.	once	TRBJ2-1	CASSWGANEQFF	TGTGCCAGTAGTTGGGGGGCGAATGAGCAGTTCTTC
TRBV4-2	.	.	TRBJ1-2	CASSQDLQGANYGYTF	TGTGCCAGCAGCCAAGATCTGCAGGGCGCTAACTATGGCTACACCTTC
TRBV6-4	TRBD1	.	TRBJ1-1	CASSDEDRMNTEAFF	TGTGCCAGCAGTGACGAGGACAGGATGAACACTGAAGCTTTCTTT
TRBV7-4	.	.	TRBJ2-2	CASSPFSTRFYTGELFF	TGTGCCAGCAGCCCGTTCTCTACAAGGTTTTACACCGGGGAGCTGTTTTTT
TRBV11-2	.	.	TRBJ2-1	CASSPTRTTTNEQFF	TGTGCCAGCAGCCCCACAAGGACTACAACCAATGAGCAGTTCTTC
TRBV6-2/TRBV6-3	TRBD1	.	TRBJ1-5	CASSYSTDRGPNQPQHF	TGTGCCAGCAGTTACTCGACGGACAGGGGCCCCAATCAGCCCCAGCATTTT
TRBV19	.	.	TRBJ1-5	CASSRLGQGEQPQHF	TGTGCCAGTAGCCGTCTGGGGCAGGGCGAGCAGCCCCAGCATTTT
TRBV20-1	TRBD2	.	TRBJ2-3	CSASVIAGGTDTQYF	TGCAGTGCTAGTGTGATAGCGGGGGGCACAGATACGCAGTATTTT
TRBV6-5	.	.	TRBJ1-5	CASSQSDSRNQPQHF	TGTGCCAGCAGTCAATCGGACTCGCGCAATCAGCCCCAGCATTTT
TRBV29-1	.	.	TRBJ2-1	CSVEPSTRNDEQFF	TGCAGCGTTGAACCATCGACTAGGAACGATGAGCAGTTCTTC
TRBV7-9	.	.	TRBJ2-4	CASSLEGGLGNIQYF	TGTGCCAGCAGCTTAGAAGGGGGGCTCGGAAACATTCAGTACTTC
TRBV18	.	.	TRBJ2-5	CASSPPGSTQTQYF	TGTGCCAGCTCACCACCAGGGAGCACCCAGACCCAGTACTTC
TRBV7-9	.	.	TRBJ2-2	CASSLGSQNTGELFF	TGTGCCAGCAGCTTAGGATCGCAGAACACCGGGGAGCTGTTTTTT
TRBV3-1/TRBV3-2	TRBD1	.	TRBJ1-2	CASSPYTGGYYGYTF	TGTGCCAGCAGCCCCTACACAGGGGGCTACTATGGCTACACCTTC
TRBV19	.	.	TRBJ2-2	CASSTGQTSRELFF	TGTGCCAGTAGTACAGGACAGACGAGCAGGGAGCTGTTTTTT
TRBV5-1	TRBD1	.	TRBJ1-1	CASSYRGMGTEAFF	TGCGCCAGCAGCTACAGGGGAATGGGGACTGAAGCTTTCTTT
TRBV19	.	.	TRBJ1-4	CASSISATNEKLFF	TGTGCCAGTAGTATCTCCGCAACTAATGAAAAACTGTTTTTT
TRBV20-1	.	.	TRBJ2-3	CSATVQNTQYF	TGCAGTGCTACTGTCCAGAATACGCAGTATTTT
TRBV4-1	TRBD1	.	TRBJ1-1	CASSLRDRGTEAFF	TGCGCCAGCAGCCTCCGGGACAGGGGAACTGAAGCTTTCTTT
TRBV19	.	few	TRBJ1-5	CASKAGNQPQHF	TGTGCCAGTAAGGCGGGCAATCAGCCCCAGCATTTT